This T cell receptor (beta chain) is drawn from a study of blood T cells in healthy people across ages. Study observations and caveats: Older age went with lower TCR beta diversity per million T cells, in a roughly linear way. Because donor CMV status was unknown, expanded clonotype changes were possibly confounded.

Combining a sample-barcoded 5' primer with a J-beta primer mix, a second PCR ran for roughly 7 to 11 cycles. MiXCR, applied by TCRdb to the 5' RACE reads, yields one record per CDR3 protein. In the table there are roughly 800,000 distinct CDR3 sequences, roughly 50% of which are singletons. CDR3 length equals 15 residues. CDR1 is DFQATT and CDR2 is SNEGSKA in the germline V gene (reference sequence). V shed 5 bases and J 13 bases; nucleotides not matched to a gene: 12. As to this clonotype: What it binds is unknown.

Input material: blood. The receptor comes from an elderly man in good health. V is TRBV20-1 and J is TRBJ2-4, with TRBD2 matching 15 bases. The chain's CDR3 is CSAGGTSGRSYKQYF. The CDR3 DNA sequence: TGCAGTGCTGGAGGGACTAGCGGGAGGTCTTACAAGCAGTACTTC.